This T cell receptor beta chain was profiled in a study of T cell changes during pregnancy in multiple sclerosis. Method: immunoSEQ multiplex PCR; TCRdb's copy keeps in-frame clones and lacks some. The sample records over 75,000 clones, almost 95% being singletons. The origin of this receptor is a female donor with multiple sclerosis, enrolled in a pregnancy study. The material was peripheral blood, obtained in the first trimester of pregnancy.

As DNA, the CDR3 is TGTGCCAGCACTGGGGGACAGGGAGGCTACGAGCAGTACTTC. This codes for CASTGGQGGYEQYF. The chain links TRBV5-6 to TRBJ2-7; 9 bases align to TRBD1. V was pared by 6 bases and J by 3 bases, with 7 bases of the junction left unmatched. The V gene's germline CDR1 is SGHDT and CDR2 YYEEEE. This CDR3 has 14 amino acids.